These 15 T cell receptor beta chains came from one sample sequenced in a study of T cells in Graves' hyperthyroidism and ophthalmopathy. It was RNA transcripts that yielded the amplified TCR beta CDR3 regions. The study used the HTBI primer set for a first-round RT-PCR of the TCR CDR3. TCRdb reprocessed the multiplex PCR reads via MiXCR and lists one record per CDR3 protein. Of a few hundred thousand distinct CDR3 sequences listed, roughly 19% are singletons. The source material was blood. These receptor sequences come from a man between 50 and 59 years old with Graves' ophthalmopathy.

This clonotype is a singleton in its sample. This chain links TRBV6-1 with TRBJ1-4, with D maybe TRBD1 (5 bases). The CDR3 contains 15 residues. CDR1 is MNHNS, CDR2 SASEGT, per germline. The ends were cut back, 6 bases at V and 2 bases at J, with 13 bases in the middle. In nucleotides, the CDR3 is TGTGCCAGCAGGGGGTTGGAGGGGACTAATGAAAAACTGTTTTTT. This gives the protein CASRGLEGTNEKLFF.

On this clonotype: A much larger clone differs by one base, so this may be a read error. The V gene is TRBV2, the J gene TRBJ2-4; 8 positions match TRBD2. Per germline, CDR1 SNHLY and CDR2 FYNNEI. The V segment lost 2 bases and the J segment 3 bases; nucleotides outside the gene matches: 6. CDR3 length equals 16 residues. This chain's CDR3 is CASSERAREDKNIQYF. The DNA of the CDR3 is TGTGCCAGCAGTGAACGCGCGCGGGAGGACAAAAACATTCAGTACTTC.

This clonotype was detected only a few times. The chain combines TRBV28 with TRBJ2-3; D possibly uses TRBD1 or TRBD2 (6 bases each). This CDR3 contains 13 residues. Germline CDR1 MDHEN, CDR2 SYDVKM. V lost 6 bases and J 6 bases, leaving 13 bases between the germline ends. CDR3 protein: CASSPGGLDTQYF. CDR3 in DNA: TGTGCCAGCAGCCCCGGGGGCTTGGATACGCAGTATTTT.

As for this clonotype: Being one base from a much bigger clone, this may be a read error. DNA of the CDR3: TGTACCAGCAGGGTTAACAATGAGCAGTTCTTC. Translating it yields CTSRVNNEQFF. The gene calls are TRBV2 and TRBJ2-1; weak D call: TRBD1 (5 bases). This CDR3 comprises 11 residues. Germline loops: CDR1 SNHLY, CDR2 FYNNEI.

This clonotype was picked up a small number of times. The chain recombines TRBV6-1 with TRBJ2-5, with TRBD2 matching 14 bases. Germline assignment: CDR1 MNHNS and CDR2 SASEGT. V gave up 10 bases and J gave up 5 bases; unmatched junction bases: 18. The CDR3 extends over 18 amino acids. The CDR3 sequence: CATKWGLAGETGDETQYF. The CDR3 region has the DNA TGTGCCACCAAGTGGGGACTAGCGGGAGAGACGGGCGATGAGACCCAGTACTTC.

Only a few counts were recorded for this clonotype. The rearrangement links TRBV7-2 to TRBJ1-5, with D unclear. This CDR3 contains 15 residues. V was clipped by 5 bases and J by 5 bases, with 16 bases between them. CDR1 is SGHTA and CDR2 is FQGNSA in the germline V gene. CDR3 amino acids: CASSQSLGSDQPQHF. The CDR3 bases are TGTGCCAGCAGCCAGAGTTTGGGTTCCGATCAGCCCCAGCATTTT.

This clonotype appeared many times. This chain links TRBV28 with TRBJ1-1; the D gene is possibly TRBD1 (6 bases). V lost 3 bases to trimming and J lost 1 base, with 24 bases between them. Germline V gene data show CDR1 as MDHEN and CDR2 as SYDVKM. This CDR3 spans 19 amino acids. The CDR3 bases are TGTGCCAGCAGTTTCCCTACCTCTTTTGGACAGCCAGAGAACACTGAAGCTTTCTTT. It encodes CASSFPTSFGQPENTEAFF.

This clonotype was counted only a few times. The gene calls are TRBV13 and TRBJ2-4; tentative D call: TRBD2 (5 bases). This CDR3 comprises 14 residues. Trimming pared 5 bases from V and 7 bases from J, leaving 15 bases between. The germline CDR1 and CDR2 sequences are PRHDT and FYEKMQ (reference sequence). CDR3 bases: TGTGCCAGCAGCCCTAGCTGGGGAGAGAACATTCAGTACTTC. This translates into CASSPSWGENIQYF. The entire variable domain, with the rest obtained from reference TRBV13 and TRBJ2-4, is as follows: AAGVIQSPRHLIKEKRETATLKCYPIPRHDTVYWYQQGPGQDPQFLISFYEKMQSDKGSIPDRFSAQQFSDYHSELNMSSLELGDSALYFCASSPSWGENIQYFGAGTRLSVL.

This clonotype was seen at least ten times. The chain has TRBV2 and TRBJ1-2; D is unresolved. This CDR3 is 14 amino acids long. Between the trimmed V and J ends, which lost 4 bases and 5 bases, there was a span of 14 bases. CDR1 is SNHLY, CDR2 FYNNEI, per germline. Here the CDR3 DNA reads TGTGCCAGCAGTGTGGGGAAGGGAAATTATGGCTACACCTTC. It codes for CASSVGKGNYGYTF.

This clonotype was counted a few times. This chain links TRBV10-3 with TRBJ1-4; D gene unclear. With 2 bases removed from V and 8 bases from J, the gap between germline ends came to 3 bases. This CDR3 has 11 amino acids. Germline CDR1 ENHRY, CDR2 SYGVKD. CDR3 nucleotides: TGTGCCATCAGTGAGGGAGAAAAACTGTTTTTT. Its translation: CAISEGEKLFF.

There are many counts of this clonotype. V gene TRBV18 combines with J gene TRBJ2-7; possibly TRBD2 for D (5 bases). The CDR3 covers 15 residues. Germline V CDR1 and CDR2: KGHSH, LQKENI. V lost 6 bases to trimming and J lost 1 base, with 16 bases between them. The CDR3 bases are TGTGCCAGCTCTCCCACGAGCGGTGGATCCTACGAGCAGTACTTC. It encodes CASSPTSGGSYEQYF.

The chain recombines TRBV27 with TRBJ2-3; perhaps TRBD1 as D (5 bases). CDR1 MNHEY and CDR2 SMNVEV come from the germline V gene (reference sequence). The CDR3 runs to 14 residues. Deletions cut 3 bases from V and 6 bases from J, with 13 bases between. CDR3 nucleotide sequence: TGTGCCAGCAGTTTTGAAGGGGCATCTGATACGCAGTATTTT. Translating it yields CASSFEGASDTQYF.

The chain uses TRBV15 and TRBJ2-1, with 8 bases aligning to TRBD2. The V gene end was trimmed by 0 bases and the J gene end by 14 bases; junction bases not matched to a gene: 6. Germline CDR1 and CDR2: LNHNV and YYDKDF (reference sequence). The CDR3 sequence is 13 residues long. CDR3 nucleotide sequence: TGTGCCACCAGCAGAGAATTGGGGACTAGTGAGTTCTTC. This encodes CATSRELGTSEFF. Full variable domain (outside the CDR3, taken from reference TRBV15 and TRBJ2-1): DAMVIQNPRYQVTQFGKPVTLSCSQTLNHNVMYWYQQKSSQAPKLLFHYYDKDFNNEADTPDNFQSRRPNTSFCFLDIRSPGLGDTAMYLCATSRELGTSEFFGPGTRLTVL.

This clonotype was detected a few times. CDR3: CSAREASKQFF. CDR3 nucleotides: TGCAGTGCTAGGGAGGCAAGCAAGCAGTTCTTC. V usage is TRBV20-1 and J usage is TRBJ2-1; D is perhaps TRBD2 (5 bases). The germline gives CDR1 DFQATT, CDR2 SNEGSKA (reference sequence). The CDR3 sequence is 11 residues long. The V gene lost 3 bases and the J gene lost 11 bases, with 11 bases spanning the gap.

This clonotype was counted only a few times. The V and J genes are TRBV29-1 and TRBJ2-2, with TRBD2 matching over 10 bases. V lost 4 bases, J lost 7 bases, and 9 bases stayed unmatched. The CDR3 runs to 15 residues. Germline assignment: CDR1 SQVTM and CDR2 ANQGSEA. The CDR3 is CSVGIGSSGSGELFF. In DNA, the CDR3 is TGCAGCGTTGGGATCGGGTCTAGCGGGAGCGGGGAGCTGTTTTTT.